This T cell receptor beta chain derives from a study of T cells after yellow fever vaccination. Whole-study context: Fractions low in cell number were prepared with SMART-Seq v4 Ultra Low Input.

This CDR3 has 14 amino acids. Per the germline V gene, CDR1 is SEHNR and CDR2 is FQNEAQ (reference sequence). Trimming left V 3 bases short and J 3 bases short, with 11 bases between. TCRdb re-derived calls from the 5' RACE reads in MiXCR, one entry per CDR3 protein. Of 550,000 or so distinct CDR3 sequences in the sample, roughly 19% were seen once. The TCR comes from a man under 40 who received the YFV17D yellow fever vaccine. The starting material was PBMCs, obtained 15 days after the yellow fever booster vaccination. This sequence joins TRBV7-9 and TRBJ1-2; tentatively, D is TRBD1 (5 bases). CDR3 loop: CASSLSGTHYGYTF. In nucleotides, the CDR3 is TGTGCCAGCAGCTTGAGCGGGACGCACTATGGCTACACCTTC.